This T cell receptor beta chain emerged from a study of OX40 agonist ivuxolimab in advanced cancers. General observations from the study: Researchers report that CD8+ T cells had, on average, more expanded clones than CD4+.

Of note for this clone: Its specificity is not known.

V was pared by 7 bases and J by 4 bases, with 5 bases of the junction left unmatched. There are 13 residues in the CDR3. The germline V gene has CDR1 LNHDA and CDR2 SQIVND (reference sequence). Here immunoSEQ multiplex PCR was the method, and the copy in TCRdb shows in-frame clones only, minus some. Seen here are about 50,000 clones, more than 70% observed once, and the top ten hold 0.55% to 0.65%. The sample was CD4+ or CD8+ T cells sorted from blood, taken in a trial of the OX40 agonist ivuxolimab. This receptor was obtained from an adult with an advanced solid tumor such as melanoma, head and neck, liver or kidney cancer. The chain recombines TRBV19 with TRBJ2-5; 8 bases map to TRBD2. In DNA form, the CDR3 reads TGTGCCAGTATGTCGCTAGCGGGAGAGACCCAGTACTTC. Its protein product is CASMSLAGETQYF.